The next 11 T cell receptor beta chains were all read from a single sample in a study of vaccination effects on CD4 cells after COVID-19. Cultured cells yielded isolated CD4+ T cells after approximately nine days. This person caught SARS-CoV-2 sometime from March to December 2020, and PCR testing confirmed the infection. Vaccine administered to participants consisted of two doses of either BNT162b2 or mRNA-1273. The data were produced by immunoSEQ multiplex PCR, yet TCRdb's version contains in-frame clones alone and is incomplete. The sample lists around 50,000 clones; about 76% were seen once. These receptors are not linked to any known antigen. Here the sequenced sample was CD4+ T cells from PBMCs cultured without peptide, taken after COVID-19 vaccination. The origin of the receptors is a human donor who had a prior SARS-CoV-2 infection.

The genes are TRBV5-4 and TRBJ2-1; D may correspond to TRBD1 or TRBD2 (5 bases each). This CDR3 has 14 residues. CDR1 and CDR2 (germline): SGHNT, YYREEE (reference sequence). V lost 0 bases to trimming and J lost 5 bases, with 9 bases between them. This CDR3 is CASSLVGTHNEQFF. The CDR3 nucleotides read TGTGCCAGCAGCTTGGTGGGGACCCACAATGAGCAGTTCTTC.

The rearrangement links TRBV7-2 to TRBJ2-7; perhaps TRBD2 as D (5 bases). The CDR3 is 14 residues long. The germline gives CDR1 SGHTA, CDR2 FQGNSA. Trimming removed 2 bases from V and 0 bases from J, with 8 bases in between. CDR3: CASSLSGNSYEQYF. The CDR3 nucleotides are TGTGCCAGCAGCTTATCCGGGAACTCCTACGAGCAGTACTTC.

The chain uses TRBV15 and TRBJ2-2; 7 bases fit TRBD1. Germline CDR1 LNHNV, CDR2 YYDKDF (reference sequence). The CDR3 extends over 14 amino acids. V lost 6 bases to trimming and J lost 4 bases; unmatched junction nucleotides: 5. The CDR3: CATRDRDSTGELFF. For the CDR3, the DNA is TGTGCCACCAGAGATCGGGACAGCACCGGGGAGCTGTTTTTT.

This sequence joins TRBV18 and TRBJ1-4; tentatively, D is TRBD1 (5 bases). CDR1 is KGHSH, CDR2 LQKENI, per germline. This CDR3 is built from 15 residues. V was clipped by 3 bases and J by 8 bases, with 16 bases between them. The CDR3 spells CASSPRRGREEKLFF. CDR3 nucleotides: TGTGCCAGCTCACCCAGGAGGGGAAGGGAAGAAAAACTGTTTTTT.

The chain combines TRBV18 with TRBJ1-1; unclear D gene. CDR3 length: 13 residues. V lost 5 bases to trimming and J lost 6 bases, with 13 bases between them. From germline, CDR1 is KGHSH and CDR2 LQKENI. Here the CDR3 reads CASSSDRAAEAFF. CDR3 in DNA: TGTGCCAGCTCATCCGACCGGGCGGCTGAAGCTTTCTTT.

The V and J genes are TRBV7-3 and TRBJ2-3; the D is unclear. This CDR3 is 15 amino acids long. V lost 4 bases and J 5 bases, leaving 16 bases between the germline ends. CDR1 is SGHTA, CDR2 FQGTGA, per germline. The CDR3 here is CASSSPSGLVDTQYF. CDR3 sequence (DNA): TGTGCCAGCAGCTCCCCGTCGGGTTTGGTAGATACGCAGTATTTT.

This clone came up a few times. V usage is TRBV11-3 and J usage is TRBJ2-7, with 8 bases identical to TRBD1. CDR3 length: 13 amino acids. Looked up from germline, CDR1 is SGHNT and CDR2 is YENEEA. Trimming removed 5 bases from V and 3 bases from J; junction bases left unmatched: 3. CDR3 protein: CASSQDRDYEQYF. The DNA for the CDR3 is TGTGCCAGCAGCCAGGACAGGGACTACGAGCAGTACTTC.

In this sample, this clone turned up once. The rearrangement links TRBV9 to TRBJ2-3; D might be TRBD2 (5 bases). This CDR3 comprises 18 residues. The V end was cut by 1 base, the J end by 6 bases, with 24 bases between. CDR1 and CDR2 from the germline V gene are SGDLS and YYNGEE. The CDR3 is CASSVSGSQLRYSDTQYF. The DNA for the CDR3 is TGTGCCAGCAGCGTATCGGGGAGCCAGTTAAGGTATTCCGATACGCAGTATTTT.

The chain recombines TRBV11-1 with TRBJ2-3; 11 bases match TRBD2. The length of the CDR3 is 15 residues. Germline V gives CDR1 SGHAT, CDR2 FQDESV (reference sequence). V was pared by 7 bases and J by 6 bases, with 9 bases of the junction left unmatched. CDR3 region: CASTLLAGVADTQYF. CDR3 DNA sequence: TGTGCCAGCACCCTACTAGCGGGGGTTGCGGATACGCAGTATTTT.

This chain uses TRBV12-5 with TRBJ2-5, with TRBD1 as a possible D gene (6 bases). The CDR3 runs to 15 residues. The germline V and J ends were trimmed by 0 bases and 5 bases, with 13 bases remaining between them. Germline lookup yields CDR1 LGHNT and CDR2 FRNRAP. CDR3 amino acids: CASGLVFGGGETQYF. CDR3 sequence (DNA): TGTGCTAGTGGTTTGGTATTTGGGGGCGGGGAGACCCAGTACTTC.

V gene TRBV18 combines with J gene TRBJ2-2; D is uncertain. CDR1 KGHSH and CDR2 LQKENI come from the germline V gene. With 3 bases removed from V and 7 bases from J, the gap between germline ends came to 15 bases. This CDR3 is 15 amino acids long. The CDR3 coding sequence is TGTGCCAGCTCACCGATTGGTGGGGAAGACGGGGAGCTGTTTTTT. Residues: CASSPIGGEDGELFF.